This T cell receptor (beta chain) is from a study of early T cells in non-severe SARS-CoV-2 infection. In this sample, this clonotype turned up many times. The CDR3 length is 14 residues. Trimming left V 7 bases short and J 7 bases short, with 17 bases between. TCRdb reprocessed the 5' RACE reads with MiXCR, giving one entry per CDR3 protein. The sample has about 67,000 distinct CDR3 sequences, around a tenth seen once. This TCR came from an adult who was a healthcare worker with PCR-confirmed SARS-CoV-2 infection or an uninfected control (not recorded which). The material sequenced was whole blood. The gene calls are TRBV12-3 or TRBV12-4 and TRBJ1-5; D perhaps matches TRBD1 (5 bases). The CDR3: CASTRQRGGQPQHF. The CDR3 DNA reads TGTGCCAGCACCCGCCAGAGGGGCGGACAGCCCCAGCATTTT.